The 23 T cell receptor beta chains below were found in one sample sequenced in a study of cytomegalovirus exposure and HLA in healthy donors (dated 2017 in TCRdb). Library preparation was by the immunoSEQ multiplex PCR assay. For the multiplex PCR, a mixture combining 60 forward primers for TCR Vbeta segments and 13 reverse primers for TCR Jbeta segments was used. TCRdb obtained this table from immuneACCESS and retained in-frame rearrangements with V and J assigned. These tables miss some clones; where compared with another copy, unresolved V genes account for less than half of the shortfall, and the remainder is unexplained. The sample yields about 170,000 clones; 84% were counted once. The ten largest clones take up around 5% of the sample. The specimen sequenced was PBMCs. These receptors were collected from a girl aged 10 to 17 in good health and CMV-seropositive.

V gene TRBV9 combines with J gene TRBJ2-4, with unresolved D. V lost 0 bases and J lost 0, with 10 bases in between. In germline, CDR1 is SGDLS, CDR2 YYNGEE. The CDR3 totals 16 residues. Here the CDR3 DNA reads TGTGCCAGCAGCGTAGGTGTGGGCAGAGCCAAAAACATTCAGTACTTC. Its protein product is CASSVGVGRAKNIQYF.

CDR3 amino acids: CASGAGNSPLHF. The CDR3 DNA is TGTGCCAGCGGGGCAGGTAATTCACCCCTCCACTTT. The V gene is TRBV6-1, the J gene TRBJ1-6; a possible D gene is TRBD1 (5 bases). In germline, CDR1 is MNHNS, CDR2 SASEGT. This CDR3 region has 12 residues. V lost 8 bases and J lost 6, with 8 bases in between.

The V call is TRBV9, the J call TRBJ1-2; possibly TRBD1 for D (6 bases). The CDR3 is 14 residues long. Between the trimmed V and J ends, which lost 3 bases and 4 bases, there was a span of 13 bases. CDR1 is SGDLS, CDR2 YYNGEE, per germline. The CDR3 sequence is CASSAEQGPYGYTF. The CDR3 DNA reads as TGTGCCAGCAGCGCCGAACAGGGCCCCTATGGCTACACCTTC.

There are a few counts of this clone. The chain is built from TRBV12-5 and TRBJ1-1; D ambiguous. CDR3 size: 16 residues. V was pared by 0 bases and J by 1 base, with 12 bases between. Germline V lookup: CDR1 LGHNT, CDR2 FRNRAP. This CDR3 is CASGLVPRSENTEAFF. As DNA, the CDR3 is TGTGCTAGTGGTTTGGTACCGCGATCTGAGAACACTGAAGCTTTCTTT.

This CDR3 is CASSVGAGPDGYTF. The CDR3 region has the DNA TGTGCCAGCAGCGTAGGTGCAGGGCCAGATGGCTACACCTTC. The chain recombines TRBV9 with TRBJ1-2; D possibly corresponds to TRBD1 (5 bases). This CDR3 region has 14 residues. CDR1 SGDLS and CDR2 YYNGEE come from the germline V gene. Trimming removed 0 bases at V and 6 bases at J, with 12 bases between.

The chain links TRBV18 to TRBJ2-1; tentatively, D is TRBD1 (5 bases). Germline V gene sequence: CDR1 KGHSH, CDR2 LQKENI. Trimming took 3 bases from V and 9 from J, leaving 21 bases between them. The CDR3 loop spans 16 amino acids. The CDR3, as DNA: TGTGCCAGCTCACCGGGGCAGGGTCGGCTCGGCGGTGAGCAGTTCTTC. Translating it yields CASSPGQGRLGGEQFF.

The rearrangement links TRBV4-2 to TRBJ2-1; D is perhaps TRBD2 (5 bases). Germline V gives CDR1 LGHNA, CDR2 YNFKEQ. V lost 5 bases, J lost 0 bases, and 17 bases lay in between. The CDR3 extends over 17 amino acids. CDR3 nucleotides: TGTGCCAGCAGCAAAGGAGTATCGGGGAGCTCCTACAATGAGCAGTTCTTC. It translates to CASSKGVSGSSYNEQFF.

The chain links TRBV30 to TRBJ1-1, with TRBD1 matching 7 bases. CDR1 is GTSNPN and CDR2 is SVGIG in the germline V gene (reference sequence). The CDR3 spans 13 residues. Germline trimming cut 4 bases from V and 5 bases from J; bases unmatched to any gene: 7. The CDR3 protein is CAWNRQGRTEAFF. DNA of the CDR3: TGTGCCTGGAATAGACAGGGAAGGACTGAAGCTTTCTTT.

The count of this clone is one. V is TRBV2 and J is TRBJ2-7; 14 bases match TRBD2. Germline V lookup: CDR1 SNHLY, CDR2 FYNNEI. The junction had 7 bases not matched to a gene; V was cut back by 1 base and J by 2 bases. This CDR3 is 18 amino acids long. The CDR3, as DNA: TGTGCCAGCAGTGAAGAAAGGGGACTAGCGGGGGCTCCCTACGAGCAGTACTTC. It yields the protein CASSEERGLAGAPYEQYF.

V gene TRBV2 combines with J gene TRBJ2-7, with 9 bases fitting TRBD1. The germline V gene encodes CDR1 SNHLY and CDR2 FYNNEI. V lost 7 bases and J lost 3; bases outside the gene matches: 10. This CDR3 contains 15 residues. The chain's CDR3 is CASTWGTGGNYEQYF. The DNA of the CDR3 is TGTGCCAGCACCTGGGGAACAGGGGGCAACTACGAGCAGTACTTC.

The sample holds a few counts of this clone. The chain recombines TRBV7-2 with TRBJ2-7, with a weak D call TRBD1 (5 bases). Germline assignment: CDR1 SGHTA and CDR2 FQGNSA. Trimming left V 1 base short and J 5 bases short, with 12 bases between. The CDR3 has 14 amino acids. Written as DNA, the CDR3 is TGTGCCAGCAGCTTAGGAGTGACAGTTAACGAGCAGTACTTC. As protein: CASSLGVTVNEQYF. Full variable domain (missing parts from reference TRBV7-2 and TRBJ2-7): GAGVSQSPSNKVTEKGKDVELRCDPISGHTALYWYRQSLGQGLEFLIYFQGNSAPDKSGLPSDRFSAERTGGSVSTLTIQRTQQEDSAVYLCASSLGVTVNEQYFGPGTRLTVT.

This chain uses TRBV6-1 with TRBJ1-5; possibly TRBD1 for D (5 bases). This CDR3 spans 15 amino acids. The germline gives CDR1 MNHNS, CDR2 SASEGT. V shed 6 bases and J shed 4 bases, with 16 bases lying between them. The CDR3: CASRYGHAENQPQHF. CDR3 nucleotide sequence: TGTGCCAGCAGGTACGGACACGCCGAGAATCAGCCCCAGCATTTT.

This clone was observed a handful of times. The chain links TRBV2 to TRBJ1-6, with D possibly TRBD1 on 6 matching bases. This CDR3 is built from 15 residues. Germline loops: CDR1 SNHLY, CDR2 FYNNEI. V lost 1 base and J lost 9, with 13 bases in between. The CDR3 DNA reads as TGTGCCAGCAGTGAAGAGGGGGGGAAGAGTTCACCCCTCCACTTT. The encoded protein is CASSEEGGKSSPLHF.

The chain combines TRBV27 with TRBJ2-7; no firm D call. Germline V lookup: CDR1 MNHEY, CDR2 SMNVEV (reference sequence). With 5 bases removed from V and 9 bases from J, the gap between germline ends came to 14 bases. The length of the CDR3 is 12 residues. CDR3 residues: CASSGRVPGQYF. The DNA for the CDR3 is TGTGCCAGCAGTGGTCGGGTTCCGGGGCAGTACTTC.

The chain combines TRBV7-9 with TRBJ2-3; 7 bases map to TRBD1. The CDR3 length is 15 residues. Germline assignment: CDR1 SEHNR and CDR2 FQNEAQ (reference sequence). V was pared by 1 base and J by 3 bases, with 4 bases of the junction left unmatched. For the CDR3, the DNA is TGTGCCAGCAGCTTAGATCGGGACAGAACAGATACGCAGTATTTT. It yields the protein CASSLDRDRTDTQYF.

The genes are TRBV5-6 and TRBJ2-7; TRBD1 matches 12 bases. The CDR3 extends over 14 amino acids. Germline V gene sequence: CDR1 SGHDT, CDR2 YYEEEE. The V and J ends lost 3 bases and 5 bases, in that order; junction bases with no gene match: 3. This chain's CDR3 is CASSWGQGANEQYF. In DNA form, the CDR3 reads TGTGCCAGCAGCTGGGGACAGGGGGCCAACGAGCAGTACTTC.

This chain connects TRBV4-2 to TRBJ1-2; the D is unclear. Germline V gives CDR1 LGHNA, CDR2 YNFKEQ. The CDR3 runs to 14 residues. Trimming removed 0 bases from V and 0 bases from J, with 5 bases in between. Here the CDR3 reads CASSQDQSNYGYTF. The CDR3 coding sequence is TGTGCCAGCAGCCAAGATCAGTCTAACTATGGCTACACCTTC.

This rearrangement joins TRBV6-5 to TRBJ1-3; TRBD1 matches 9 bases. CDR1 and CDR2 (germline): MNHEY, SVGAGI. This CDR3 is 16 amino acids long. After removal of 4 bases from V and 5 bases from J, the junction contained 9 bases not matched to a gene. The CDR3 is CASSSLGTGSRNTIYF. The CDR3 DNA sequence: TGTGCCAGCAGTTCCCTCGGGACAGGGAGTAGAAACACCATATATTTT.

The chain uses TRBV19 and TRBJ1-5; weak D call: TRBD1 (6 bases). Germline V lookup: CDR1 LNHDA, CDR2 SQIVND (reference sequence). Trimming took 6 bases from V and 2 from J, leaving 20 bases between them. This CDR3 spans 17 amino acids. The CDR3 region is CASRRGSGPLGNQPQHF. CDR3 coding DNA: TGTGCCAGTAGGAGGGGGTCCGGGCCTTTGGGCAATCAGCCCCAGCATTTT.

This chain connects TRBV9 to TRBJ2-2; 8 bases align to TRBD2. J was trimmed by 3 bases and V by 6 bases; bases with no gene match: 7. Germline V gene data show CDR1 as SGDLS and CDR2 as YYNGEE. CDR3 length: 15 amino acids. The CDR3, as DNA: TGTGCCAGCAAATCGGGGGGGGGATACACCGGGGAGCTGTTTTTT. Amino acids: CASKSGGGYTGELFF.

A word on this clone: The same CDR3 can be traced to other DNA sequences in this sample. The rearrangement links TRBV10-3 to TRBJ2-7; 8 bases are shared with TRBD1. From germline, CDR1 is ENHRY and CDR2 SYGVKD. Trimming took 0 bases from V and 2 from J; bases not matched to a gene: 0. CDR3 length equals 14 residues. CDR3 in DNA: TGTGCCATCAGTGAGTCGACAGGGGCCTACGAGCAGTACTTC. Amino acids: CAISESTGAYEQYF.

This sequence joins TRBV6-5 and TRBJ1-5; D perhaps matches TRBD1 (5 bases). This CDR3 region has 15 residues. Trimming left V 6 bases short and J 2 bases short, with 14 bases between. In germline, CDR1 is MNHEY, CDR2 SVGAGI. CDR3 residues: CASSPLRVGNQPQHF. In DNA form, the CDR3 reads TGTGCCAGCAGCCCTCTCAGGGTTGGCAATCAGCCCCAGCATTTT.

The CDR3 is CASKPSLTGNTIYF. DNA of the CDR3: TGTGCCAGCAAACCGTCACTAACTGGAAACACCATATATTTT. The V call is TRBV27, the J call TRBJ1-3; D remains ambiguous. Germline V CDR1 and CDR2: MNHEY, SMNVEV (reference sequence). V was trimmed by 7 bases and J by 2 bases, leaving 12 bases between them. The CDR3 is 14 amino acids.